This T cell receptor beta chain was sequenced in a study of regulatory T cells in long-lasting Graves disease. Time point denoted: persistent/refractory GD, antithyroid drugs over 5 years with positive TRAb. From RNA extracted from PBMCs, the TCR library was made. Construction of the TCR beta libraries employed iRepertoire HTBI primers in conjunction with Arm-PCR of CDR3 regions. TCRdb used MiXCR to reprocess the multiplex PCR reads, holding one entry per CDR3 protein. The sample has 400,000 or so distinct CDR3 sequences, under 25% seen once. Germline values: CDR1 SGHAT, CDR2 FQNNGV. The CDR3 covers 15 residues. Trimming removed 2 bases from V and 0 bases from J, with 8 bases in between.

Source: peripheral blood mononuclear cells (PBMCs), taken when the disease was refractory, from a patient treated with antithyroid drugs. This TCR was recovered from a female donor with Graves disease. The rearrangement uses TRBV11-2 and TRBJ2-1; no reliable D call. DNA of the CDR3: TGTGCCAGCAGCTTACAGGTGGGCTCCTACAATGAGCAGTTCTTC. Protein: CASSLQVGSYNEQFF. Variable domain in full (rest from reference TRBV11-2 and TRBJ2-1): EAGVAQSPRYKIIEKRQSVAFWCNPISGHATLYWYQQILGQGPKLLIQFQNNGVVDDSQLPKDRFSAERLKGVDSTLKIQPAKLEDSAVYLCASSLQVGSYNEQFFGPGTRLTVL.